This T cell receptor beta chain was profiled in a study of blood T cells in healthy people across ages. Notes on the study in general: It was not known whether donors were CMV positive (a possible confounder of expanded clonotype changes).

A J-beta primer mix and a sample-barcoded 5' primer were used in a second PCR of about 6 to 12 cycles. TCRdb processed the 5' RACE reads anew with MiXCR; each CDR3 protein has one entry. Of 780,000 or so distinct CDR3 sequences listed, around 50% are singletons. The V gene lost 4 bases and the J gene lost 0 bases, with 14 bases spanning the gap. The CDR3 totals 16 residues. Per germline, CDR1 SGHAT and CDR2 FQDESV (reference sequence). Concerning this clonotype itself: Its antigen is as yet unknown.

The people who gave samples were healthy Caucasians from Russia, aged 6 to 90. Whenever a sample was processed, at least 7 million PBMCs were isolated. Each sample provided at least 5.5 micrograms of extracted total RNA. This chain connects TRBV11-1 to TRBJ2-3; D remains ambiguous. The source is a man between 35 and 55 years old in good health. Sequenced material: blood. DNA of the CDR3: TGTGCCAGCAGCTCAAACTTCGAGGCTAGCACAGATACGCAGTATTTT. Encoded protein: CASSSNFEASTDTQYF.